This T cell receptor beta chain emerged from a study of T cells in Graves' hyperthyroidism and ophthalmopathy. The study's findings and limits: Classification by a 13 V-J model distinguished ophthalmopathy from stable hyperthyroidism.

This clonotype has a count of ten or more. What it recognizes is unknown. Recently diagnosed hyperthyroidism of less than 2 months' duration affected patients aged 18 to 65. CDR1 is SGHVS and CDR2 is FQNEAQ in the germline V gene. Unmatched junction bases numbered 10, after V lost 5 bases and J lost 3 bases. This CDR3 has 16 residues. Amplification yielded TCR beta CDR3 regions, with RNA transcripts as the source. HTBI primers were used for first-round RT-PCR of the TCR CDR3. TCRdb processed the multiplex PCR reads anew with MiXCR; each CDR3 protein has one entry. The table records 600,000 to 650,000 distinct CDR3 sequences, roughly 16% of them present only once.

This clonotype originated in a woman in her 30s with Graves' hyperthyroidism. The specimen sequenced was blood. The rearrangement joins TRBV7-8 to TRBJ2-7; 10 bases line up with TRBD1. In DNA, the CDR3 is TGTGCCAGCAGCCCCCGGGACAGGGGCTACCACTACGAGCAGTACTTC. It yields the protein CASSPRDRGYHYEQYF.